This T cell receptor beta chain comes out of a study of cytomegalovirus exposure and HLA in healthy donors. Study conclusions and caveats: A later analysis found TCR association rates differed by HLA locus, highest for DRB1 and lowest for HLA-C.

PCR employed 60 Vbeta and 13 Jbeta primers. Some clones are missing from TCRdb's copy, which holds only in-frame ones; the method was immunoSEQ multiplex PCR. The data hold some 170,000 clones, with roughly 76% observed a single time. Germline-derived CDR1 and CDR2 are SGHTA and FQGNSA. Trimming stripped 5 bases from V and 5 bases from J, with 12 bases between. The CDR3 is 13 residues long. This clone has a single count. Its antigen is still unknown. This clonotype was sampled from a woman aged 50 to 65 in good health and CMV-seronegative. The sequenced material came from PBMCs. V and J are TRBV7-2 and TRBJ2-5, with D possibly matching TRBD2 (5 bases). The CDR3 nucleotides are TGTGCCAGCAGCCAGAGAGGGTGGGAGACCCAGTACTTC. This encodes CASSQRGWETQYF.